The 11 T cell receptor beta chains below come from one sample, sequenced in a study of regulatory T cells in long-lasting Graves disease. The time point: newly diagnosed GD, antithyroid drugs for less than 3 months. Construction of the TCR library relied on RNA isolated from PBMCs. Libraries of TCR beta came from iRepertoire HTBI primers plus Arm-PCR of CDR3 regions. From the multiplex PCR reads, TCRdb called clonotypes with MiXCR, one entry per CDR3 protein. Among 250,000 or so distinct CDR3 sequences, 18% were seen once, and the ten largest hold 14%. These data were also filed under a second study, of T cells in Graves' hyperthyroidism and ophthalmopathy.

The source material was peripheral blood mononuclear cells (PBMCs), sampled at new diagnosis, from a patient treated with antithyroid drugs. These receptors originate from a woman aged 25 to 39 with Graves disease.

This clonotype was detected ten times or more. V and J are TRBV12-3 or TRBV12-4 and TRBJ1-5, with D possibly matching TRBD1 (6 bases). Trimming shortened V by 6 bases and J by 6 bases, and 12 bases separated the two germline ends. This CDR3 is 13 amino acids long. CDR3 residues: CASRPTGSQPQHF. The CDR3 nucleotides read TGTGCCAGCAGGCCTACAGGGTCTCAGCCCCAGCATTTT.

This clonotype was observed at least ten times. The gene calls are TRBV7-2 and TRBJ1-5, with TRBD1 identical over 7 bases. Unmatched junction bases numbered 12, after V lost 5 bases and J lost 11 bases. The CDR3 loop spans 14 amino acids. Germline lookup yields CDR1 SGHTA and CDR2 FQGNSA. CDR3 protein: CASSRQGGWLAQHF. The CDR3 bases are TGTGCCAGCAGCCGACAGGGAGGGTGGTTAGCCCAGCATTTT.

At least ten counts were recorded for this clonotype. The chain employs TRBV5-1 and TRBJ1-6; possibly TRBD1 for D (5 bases). Trimming pared 6 bases from V and 7 bases from J, leaving 17 bases between. The germline CDR1 and CDR2 sequences are SGHRS and YFSETQ. The CDR3 contains 15 residues. CDR3 residues: CASTGQGPGNSPLHF. The CDR3 region has the DNA TGCGCCAGCACTGGGCAGGGCCCGGGAAATTCACCCCTCCACTTT.

In this sample, this clonotype turned up many times. The V and J genes are TRBV5-5 and TRBJ1-6; no clear D gene. This CDR3 is built from 16 residues. In germline, CDR1 is SGHKS, CDR2 YYEKEE (reference sequence). Trimming removed 0 bases at V and 0 bases at J, with 7 bases between. The CDR3 loop is CASSLEVFSYNSPLHF. The CDR3, as DNA: TGTGCCAGCAGCTTGGAAGTTTTCTCCTATAATTCACCCCTCCACTTT.

This clonotype occurred many times. The chain has TRBV20-1 and TRBJ2-5, with D tentatively TRBD1 or TRBD2 (5 bases each). In germline, CDR1 is DFQATT, CDR2 SNEGSKA (reference sequence). This CDR3 has 13 residues. V shed 0 bases and J shed 4 bases, with 9 bases lying between them. CDR3 sequence: CSARDNGGETQYF. The DNA for the CDR3 is TGCAGTGCTAGAGATAATGGGGGAGAGACCCAGTACTTC.

This chain links TRBV6-2 or TRBV6-3 with TRBJ2-5, with D perhaps TRBD1 or TRBD2 (6 bases each). This CDR3 region has 13 residues. Trimming shortened V by 7 bases and J by 5 bases, and 14 bases separated the two germline ends. Germline V CDR1 and CDR2: MNHEY, SVGEGT. The CDR3 DNA follows: TGTGCCAGCATGGTGGGGGGCCGCGAGACCCAGTACTTC. This gives the protein CASMVGGRETQYF.

Many counts were recorded for this clonotype. V usage is TRBV6-1 and J usage is TRBJ1-1, with D hard to call. CDR1 MNHNS and CDR2 SASEGT come from the germline V gene. The V gene lost 4 bases and the J gene lost 5 bases, with 11 bases spanning the gap. The CDR3 runs 13 residues. In DNA, the CDR3 is TGTGCCAGCAGTGCTATTCGGGATACTGAAGCTTTCTTT. The encoded protein is CASSAIRDTEAFF.

In the case of this clonotype: With a much larger clone just one base away, this may be a read error. The genes are TRBV6-2 or TRBV6-3 and TRBJ2-7; 7 nucleotides line up with TRBD1. CDR1 is MNHEY and CDR2 is SVGEGT in the germline V gene. The CDR3 is 16 residues long. DNA of the CDR3: TGTGCCAGCAGTAAGCCGGAGACAGGGAAGGTGTACGAGCGGTACTTC. Its translation is CASSKPETGKVYERYF.

This clonotype was observed at least ten times. CDR3 loop: CSARDASTPAGKLFF. DNA of the CDR3: TGCAGTGCTAGAGATGCGAGCACGCCGGCGGGAAAACTGTTTTTT. This chain links TRBV20-1 with TRBJ1-4, with D uncertain. Germline V gene sequence: CDR1 DFQATT, CDR2 SNEGSKA (reference sequence). The CDR3 consists of 15 residues. The V end lost 0 bases, the J end lost 10 bases, and 18 bases lay between the germline ends.

This chain joins TRBV5-6 and TRBJ1-1; D not certain. Germline values: CDR1 SGHDT, CDR2 YYEEEE. The germline V and J ends were trimmed by 0 bases and 3 bases, with 9 bases remaining between them. This CDR3 region has 14 residues. CDR3 protein: CASSLVSVDTEAFF. CDR3 in DNA: TGTGCCAGCAGCTTGGTATCCGTGGACACTGAAGCTTTCTTT.

This clonotype was counted many times. V gene TRBV19 combines with J gene TRBJ2-7, with TRBD1 identical over 9 bases. This CDR3 is 13 amino acids long. J lost 6 bases, V lost 3 bases, and 3 bases had no gene match. Germline-derived CDR1 and CDR2 are LNHDA and SQIVND (reference sequence). CDR3 loop: CASSMDRGREQYF. In DNA, the CDR3 is TGTGCCAGTAGTATGGACAGGGGACGCGAGCAGTACTTC.